The 7 T cell receptor beta chains below were found in one sample sequenced in a study of radiotherapy plus CTLA-4 blockade in lung cancer. Profiled with immunoSEQ multiplex PCR; TCRdb holds only in-frame clones, not every one. This table has 100,000 or so clones, roughly 80% appearing once. The specimen was peripheral blood, collected from a patient treated with radiotherapy plus ipilimumab. The receptors were gathered from a human donor with non-small cell lung cancer that progressed on radiotherapy plus ipilimumab.

The chain couples TRBV7-9 to TRBJ2-7; TRBD1 aligns across 10 bases. Looked up from germline, CDR1 is SEHNR and CDR2 is FQNEAQ (reference sequence). The CDR3 consists of 13 residues. J lost 6 bases, V lost 3 bases, and 2 bases had no gene match. Here the CDR3 reads CASSFWDRGEQYV. In DNA, the CDR3 is TGTGCCAGCAGCTTTTGGGACAGGGGCGAGCAGTACGTC.

The rearrangement uses TRBV27 and TRBJ1-1, with D uncertain. V was clipped by 2 bases and J by 8 bases, with 12 bases between them. The length of the CDR3 is 13 residues. In germline, CDR1 is MNHEY, CDR2 SMNVEV (reference sequence). DNA for the CDR3: TGTGCCAGCAGTTTAACCAAGTTAACCGAAGCTTTCTTT. As protein: CASSLTKLTEAFF.

The gene calls are TRBV7-9 and TRBJ2-2; 12 positions agree with TRBD2. Germline-derived CDR1 and CDR2 are SEHNR and FQNEAQ (reference sequence). V lost 5 bases and J lost 4; bases outside the gene matches: 14. CDR3 length: 19 residues. The CDR3 loop is CASSPPSGLAGGGTGELFF. The CDR3 DNA sequence: TGTGCCAGCAGCCCACCCTCGGGACTAGCGGGTGGTGGCACCGGGGAGCTGTTTTTT.

The DNA for the CDR3 is TGTGCCAGCAGCTCGGGTGGAGCGGGTTCGGGAAACACCATATATTTT. Translation gives CASSSGGAGSGNTIYF. The genes are TRBV7-2 and TRBJ1-3; D is unresolved. The CDR3 is 16 amino acids. The V end was cut by 4 bases, the J end by 4 bases, with 17 bases between. Germline assignment: CDR1 SGHTA and CDR2 FQGNSA.

The chain recombines TRBV9 with TRBJ2-1, with D perhaps TRBD2 (6 bases). CDR1 and CDR2 from the germline V gene are SGDLS and YYNGEE. There are 15 residues in the CDR3. Trimming removed 0 bases from V and 4 bases from J, with 11 bases in between. CDR3: CASSVGAGTYNEQFF. The CDR3 coding sequence is TGTGCCAGCAGCGTAGGGGCGGGAACATACAATGAGCAGTTCTTC. Full variable domain (missing parts from reference TRBV9 and TRBJ2-1): DSGVTQTPKHLITATGQRVTLRCSPRSGDLSVYWYQQSLDQGLQFLIQYYNGEERAKGNILERFSAQQFPDLHSELNLSSLELGDSALYFCASSVGAGTYNEQFFGPGTRLTVL.

The chain recombines TRBV29-1 with TRBJ2-3, with a weak D call TRBD1 (6 bases). Germline CDR1 and CDR2: SQVTM and ANQGSEA. The V gene lost 2 bases and the J gene lost 1 base, with 10 bases spanning the gap. The CDR3 totals 14 residues. The CDR3 bases are TGCAGCGTTGAACAGGGGTGGGGCACAGATACGCAGTATTTT. Translation: CSVEQGWGTDTQYF.

The rearrangement joins TRBV5-4 to TRBJ1-3; possible D gene TRBD1, 5 bases. The CDR3 runs to 17 residues. From germline, CDR1 is SGHNT and CDR2 YYREEE (reference sequence). V was cut by 0 bases and J by 1 base, with 14 bases left in between. CDR3 sequence reads: CASSLDPWGSSGNTIYF. The CDR3 bases are TGTGCCAGCAGCTTGGACCCTTGGGGGTCTTCTGGAAACACCATATATTTT.